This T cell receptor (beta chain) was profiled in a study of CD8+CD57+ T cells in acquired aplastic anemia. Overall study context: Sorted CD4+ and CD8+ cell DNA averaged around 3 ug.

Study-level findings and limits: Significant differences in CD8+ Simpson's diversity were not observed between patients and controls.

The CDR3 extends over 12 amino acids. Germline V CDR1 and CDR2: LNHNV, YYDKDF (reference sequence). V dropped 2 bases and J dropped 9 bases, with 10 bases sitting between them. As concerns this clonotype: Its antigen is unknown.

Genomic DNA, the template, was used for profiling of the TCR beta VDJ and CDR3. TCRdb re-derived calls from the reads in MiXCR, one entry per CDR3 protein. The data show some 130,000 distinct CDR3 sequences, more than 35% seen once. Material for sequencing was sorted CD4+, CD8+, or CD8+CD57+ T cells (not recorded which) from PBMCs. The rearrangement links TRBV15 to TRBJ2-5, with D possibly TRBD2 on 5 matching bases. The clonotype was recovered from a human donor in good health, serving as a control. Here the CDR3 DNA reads TGTGCCACCAGCAGACCTGTCGGGGCCCAGTACTTC. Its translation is CATSRPVGAQYF.